These 20 T cell receptor beta chains were sequenced from one sample in a study of blood T cells in healthy people across ages. PCR was performed a second time for about 6 to 11 cycles using a sample-barcoded 5' primer and a J-beta primer mix. Each CDR3 protein gets one entry after TCRdb re-called the 5' RACE reads with MiXCR. The repertoire includes about 720,000 distinct CDR3 sequences, around 25% of them detected once, and under 4.5% sits in the top ten. In addition, the sample was reused for a study of T cells of mothers and their children.

The source material was blood. The origin of the receptors is a boy under 18 in good health.

This clonotype has a handful of counts. The rearrangement links TRBV4-1 to TRBJ2-4, with 9 bases aligning to TRBD1. From germline, CDR1 is MGHRA and CDR2 YSYEKL. The CDR3 extends over 17 amino acids. The V and J ends lost 3 bases and 1 base, in that order; junction bases with no gene match: 7. CDR3 protein: CASSHPTGQGAKNIQYF. The CDR3 coding sequence is TGCGCCAGCAGCCACCCGACCGGACAGGGGGCCAAAAACATTCAGTACTTC.

The V gene is TRBV6-6, the J gene TRBJ2-6, with 8 nucleotides matching TRBD1. The CDR3 runs to 16 residues. Germline CDR1 and CDR2: MNHNY and SVGAGI (reference sequence). Germline trimming cut 2 bases from V and 0 bases from J; bases unmatched to any gene: 0. The DNA for the CDR3 is TGTGCCAGCAGTTACGGGACAGGCTCTGGGGCCAACGTCCTGACTTTC. Translation: CASSYGTGSGANVLTF.

This chain connects TRBV7-3 to TRBJ1-1, with D possibly TRBD1 on 6 matching bases. Germline lookup yields CDR1 SGHTA and CDR2 FQGTGA. This CDR3 has 14 amino acids. Trimming cost V 1 base and J 4 bases, with 10 bases left between them. The CDR3 DNA is TGTGCCAGCAGCTTAAAGGGGGTTGGCACTGAAGCTTTCTTT. This sequence encodes CASSLKGVGTEAFF.

This clonotype was detected only once. The V call is TRBV4-3, the J call TRBJ2-5; possible D gene TRBD2, 6 bases. Trimming shortened V by 0 bases and J by 5 bases, and 13 bases separated the two germline ends. The CDR3 is made up of 15 amino acids. Germline V gene sequence: CDR1 LGHNA, CDR2 YSLEER. CDR3 in DNA: TGCGCCAGCAGCCAAGATACTAGCACCCAGGAGACCCAGTACTTC. Translated: CASSQDTSTQETQYF.

This chain links TRBV5-1 with TRBJ2-7; 9 nucleotides match TRBD1. Looked up from germline, CDR1 is SGHRS and CDR2 is YFSETQ. V shed 0 bases, J shed 0 bases, and the junction held 10 bases outside the gene matches. The CDR3 length is 18 residues. CDR3: CASSLAFSGTGSSYEQYF. The CDR3 nucleotides are TGCGCCAGCAGCTTGGCCTTTTCCGGGACAGGGAGCTCCTACGAGCAGTACTTC. The whole variable domain, remainder taken from reference TRBV5-1 and TRBJ2-7, is KAGVTQTPRYLIKTRGQQVTLSCSPISGHRSVSWYQQTPGQGLQFLFEYFSETQRNKGNFPGRFSGRQFSNSRSEMNVSTLELGDSALYLCASSLAFSGTGSSYEQYFGPGTRLTVT.

This chain uses TRBV11-1 with TRBJ2-1; TRBD2 is a possible D gene (5 bases). The CDR3 contains 17 residues. The germline V gene encodes CDR1 SGHAT and CDR2 FQDESV (reference sequence). The germline V and J ends were trimmed by 0 bases and 4 bases, with 16 bases remaining between them. CDR3 DNA: TGTGCCAGCAGCTTAGCCGCGGGCCAGCCTAAATACAATGAGCAGTTCTTC. It specifies CASSLAAGQPKYNEQFF.

This clonotype was seen more than once but under ten times. This sequence joins TRBV10-3 and TRBJ2-3, with D possibly called TRBD1 or TRBD2 (5 bases each). CDR3 size: 15 residues. Looked up from germline, CDR1 is ENHRY and CDR2 is SYGVKD. The V end lost 1 base, the J end lost 6 bases, and 14 bases lay between the germline ends. The DNA for the CDR3 is TGTGCCATCAGTGAGTGGCTATGGGGGACGGATACGCAGTATTTT. It translates to CAISEWLWGTDTQYF.

This clonotype was picked up a small number of times. The gene calls are TRBV9 and TRBJ1-2; D is undetermined. Germline V gene lookup returns CDR1 SGDLS and CDR2 YYNGEE. This CDR3 contains 14 residues. V lost 0 bases, J lost 2 bases, and 8 bases lay in between. The CDR3 spells CASSVAAENYGYTF. Written as DNA, the CDR3 is TGTGCCAGCAGCGTAGCAGCCGAGAACTATGGCTACACCTTC.

The V and J genes are TRBV5-1 and TRBJ2-1; D is perhaps TRBD2 (6 bases). Trimming left V 3 bases short and J 6 bases short, with 10 bases between. There are 13 residues in the CDR3. Germline values: CDR1 SGHRS, CDR2 YFSETQ. The CDR3: CASSSTSSNEQFF. The CDR3 nucleotides are TGCGCCAGCAGCTCAACTAGCAGCAATGAGCAGTTCTTC.

CDR3 bases: TGTGCCAGCAGCCTAAGGGAGGGAGAGAAAAACATTCAGTACTTC. Its protein is CASSLREGEKNIQYF. The rearrangement links TRBV12-3 or TRBV12-4 to TRBJ2-4, with 7 nucleotides matching TRBD2. CDR3 length equals 15 residues. V shed 6 bases and J 4 bases; nucleotides not matched to a gene: 9.

This rearrangement joins TRBV20-1 to TRBJ2-5, with TRBD1 matching 9 bases. The CDR3 covers 14 residues. Unmatched junction bases numbered 9, after V lost 5 bases and J lost 5 bases. Germline V gene sequence: CDR1 DFQATT, CDR2 SNEGSKA (reference sequence). The CDR3 is CSAPDRGVGETQYF. DNA for the CDR3: TGCAGTGCTCCTGACAGGGGGGTAGGGGAGACCCAGTACTTC.

This clonotype has a handful of counts. This sequence joins TRBV5-5 and TRBJ1-5; D perhaps matches TRBD1 (6 bases). V lost 1 base to trimming and J lost 2 bases, with 25 bases between them. The CDR3 totals 20 residues. Germline V gives CDR1 SGHKS, CDR2 YYEKEE (reference sequence). The CDR3 DNA reads as TGTGCCAGCAGCTTGAGGTTGGGGGGCCAAATTGGGTTTCGCAATCAGCCCCAGCATTTT. It yields the protein CASSLRLGGQIGFRNQPQHF.

The genes are TRBV20-1 and TRBJ2-5; D assignment may be TRBD1 or TRBD2 (5 bases each). Near its end, the DNA agrees better with TRBJ2-1, so the J call may be wrong. The CDR3 sequence is 15 residues long. Germline-derived CDR1 and CDR2 are DFQATT and SNEGSKA (reference sequence). The CDR3 is CSARDAGTSGNEQFF. The CDR3 coding sequence is TGCAGTGCTAGAGACGCCGGGACCTCCGGCAATGAGCAGTTCTTC.

This clonotype came up a few times. The V gene is TRBV4-3, the J gene TRBJ2-7, with D perhaps TRBD2 (6 bases). V lost 4 bases and J 1 base, leaving 14 bases between the germline ends. Germline loops: CDR1 LGHNA, CDR2 YSLEER. The CDR3 has 15 amino acids. The CDR3 is CASSRGLSGSYEQYF. In nucleotides, the CDR3 is TGCGCCAGCAGCCGGGGACTTTCGGGGTCCTACGAGCAGTACTTC.

V and J are TRBV5-4 and TRBJ2-3, with D unresolved. This CDR3 contains 13 residues. From germline, CDR1 is SGHNT and CDR2 YYREEE (reference sequence). V gave up 4 bases and J gave up 3 bases, with 9 bases separating them. This CDR3 reads CASSQQGTDTQYF. As DNA, the CDR3 is TGTGCCAGCAGCCAACAAGGGACAGATACGCAGTATTTT. The whole variable domain, remainder taken from reference TRBV5-4 and TRBJ2-3, is ETGVTQSPTHLIKTRGQQVTLRCSSQSGHNTVSWYQQALGQGPQFIFQYYREEENGRGNFPPRFSGLQFPNYSSELNVNALELDDSALYLCASSQQGTDTQYFGPGTRLTVL.

CDR3 loop: CASSLTGTGAVTGELFF. The CDR3, as DNA: TGTGCCAGCAGTTTGACCGGGACAGGGGCCGTCACCGGGGAGCTGTTTTTT. The chain carries TRBV27 and TRBJ2-2; 10 positions agree with TRBD1. Germline loops: CDR1 MNHEY, CDR2 SMNVEV (reference sequence). The CDR3 length is 17 residues. V was pared by 3 bases and J by 4 bases, with 8 bases of the junction left unmatched.

This chain uses TRBV27 with TRBJ2-7; 8 bases match TRBD1. CDR3 length: 15 residues. V lost 5 bases, J lost 3 bases, and 9 bases stayed unmatched. Germline CDR1 MNHEY, CDR2 SMNVEV (reference sequence). The CDR3 loop reads CASSLGQALNYEQYF. The CDR3 nucleotides read TGTGCCAGCAGTCTGGGACAGGCACTAAACTACGAGCAGTACTTC.

This chain connects TRBV4-1 to TRBJ1-6; D remains ambiguous. From germline, CDR1 is MGHRA and CDR2 YSYEKL. With 0 bases removed from V and 7 bases from J, the gap between germline ends came to 10 bases. The CDR3 loop spans 15 amino acids. DNA of the CDR3: TGCGCCAGCAGCCAAGAGCACAGATTGAATTCACCCCTCCACTTT. This gives the protein CASSQEHRLNSPLHF.

J is TRBJ2-5 and V is TRBV5-6; D not resolved. The J call may be mistaken, given a closer DNA end match to TRBJ2-7. From germline, CDR1 is SGHDT and CDR2 YYEEEE. This CDR3 is 14 amino acids long. The CDR3 is CASSSTMISYEQYF. CDR3 nucleotides: TGTGCCAGCAGCTCTACAATGATCTCCTACGAGCAGTACTTC.

The V call is TRBV20-1, the J call TRBJ1-2, with D possibly matching TRBD1 (5 bases). The CDR3 is 13 residues long. V was pared by 1 base and J by 4 bases, with 10 bases between. The germline CDR1 and CDR2 sequences are DFQATT and SNEGSKA (reference sequence). In DNA, the CDR3 is TGCAGTGCTAGAGCTCCGACAGCCTATGGCTACACCTTC. Translation: CSARAPTAYGYTF.